This TCR beta chain originates from a study of blood T cells in healthy people across ages. Germline-derived CDR1 and CDR2 are DFQATT and SNEGSKA (reference sequence). The CDR3 runs to 16 residues. V was clipped by 6 bases and J by 1 base, with 20 bases between them. It was around 10 milliliters of peripheral blood that were drawn from each donor. Together with a sample-barcoded 5' primer, a J-beta primer mix was included in a second PCR lasting roughly 6 to 12 cycles. TCRdb fed the 5' RACE reads into MiXCR, producing one record per CDR3 protein. The sample yields 2 million or so distinct CDR3 sequences, 40% to 55% seen once.

The chain employs TRBV20-1 and TRBJ2-3; D call uncertain. The source of this sequence is a woman aged 40 to 55 in good health. Input material: blood. In DNA, the CDR3 is TGCAGTGCCCCACCGTACTACCCTGCGGGCACAGATACGCAGTATTTT. It encodes CSAPPYYPAGTDTQYF.